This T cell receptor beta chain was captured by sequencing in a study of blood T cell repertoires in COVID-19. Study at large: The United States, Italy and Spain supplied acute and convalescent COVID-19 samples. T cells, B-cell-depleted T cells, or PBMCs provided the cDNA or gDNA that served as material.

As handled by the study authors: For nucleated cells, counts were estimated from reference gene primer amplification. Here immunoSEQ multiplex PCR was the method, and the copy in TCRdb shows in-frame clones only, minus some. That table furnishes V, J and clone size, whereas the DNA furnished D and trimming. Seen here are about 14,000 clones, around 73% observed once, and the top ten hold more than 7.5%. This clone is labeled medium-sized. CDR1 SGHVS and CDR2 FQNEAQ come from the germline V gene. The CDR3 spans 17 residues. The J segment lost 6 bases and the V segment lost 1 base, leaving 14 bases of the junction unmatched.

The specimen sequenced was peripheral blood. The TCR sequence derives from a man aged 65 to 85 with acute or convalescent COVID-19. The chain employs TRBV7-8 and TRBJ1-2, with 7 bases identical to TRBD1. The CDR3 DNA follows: TGTGCCAGCAGCTTAGTGAGATTTAGGGGGCGAATGGATGGCTACACCTTC. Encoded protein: CASSLVRFRGRMDGYTF.